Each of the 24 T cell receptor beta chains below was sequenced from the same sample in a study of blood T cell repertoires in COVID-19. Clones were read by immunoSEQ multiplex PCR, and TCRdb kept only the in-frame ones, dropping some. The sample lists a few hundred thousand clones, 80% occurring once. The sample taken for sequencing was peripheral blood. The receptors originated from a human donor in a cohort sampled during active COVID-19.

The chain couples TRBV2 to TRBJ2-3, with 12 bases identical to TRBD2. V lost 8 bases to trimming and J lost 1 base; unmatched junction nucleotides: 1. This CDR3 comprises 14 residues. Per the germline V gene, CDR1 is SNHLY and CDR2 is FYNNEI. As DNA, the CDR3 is TGTGCCAGCCGACTAGCGGGGGGCACAGATACGCAGTATTTT. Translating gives CASRLAGGTDTQYF.

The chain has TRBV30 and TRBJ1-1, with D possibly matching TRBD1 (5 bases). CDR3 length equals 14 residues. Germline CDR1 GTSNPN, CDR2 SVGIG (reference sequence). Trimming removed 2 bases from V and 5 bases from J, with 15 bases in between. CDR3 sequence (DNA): TGTGCCTGGAGTCCGGGGCCCGGAGGGACTGAAGCTTTCTTT. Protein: CAWSPGPGGTEAFF.

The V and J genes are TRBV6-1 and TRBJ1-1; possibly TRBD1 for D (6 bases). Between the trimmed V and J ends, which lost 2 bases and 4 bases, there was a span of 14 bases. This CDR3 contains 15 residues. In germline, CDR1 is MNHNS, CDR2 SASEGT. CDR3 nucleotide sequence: TGTGCCAGCAGTGAACAACCAGGGGTCGGCACTGAAGCTTTCTTT. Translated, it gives CASSEQPGVGTEAFF.

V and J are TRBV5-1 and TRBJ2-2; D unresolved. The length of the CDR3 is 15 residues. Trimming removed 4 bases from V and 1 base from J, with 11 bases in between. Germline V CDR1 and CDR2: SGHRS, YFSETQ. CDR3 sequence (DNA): TGCGCCAGCAGCCCACGACACCTGAACACCGGGGAGCTGTTTTTT. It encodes CASSPRHLNTGELFF.

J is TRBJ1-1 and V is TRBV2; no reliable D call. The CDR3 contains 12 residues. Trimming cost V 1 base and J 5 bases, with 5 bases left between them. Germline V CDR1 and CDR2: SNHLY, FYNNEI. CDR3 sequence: CASSEVRTEAFF. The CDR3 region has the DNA TGTGCCAGCAGTGAAGTCAGAACTGAAGCTTTCTTT.

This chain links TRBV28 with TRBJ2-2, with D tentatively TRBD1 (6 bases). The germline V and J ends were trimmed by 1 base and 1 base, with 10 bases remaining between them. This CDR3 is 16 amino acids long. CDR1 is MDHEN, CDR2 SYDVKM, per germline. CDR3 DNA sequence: TGTGCCAGCAGTTTATTGGTACAGGGGAACACCGGGGAGCTGTTTTTT. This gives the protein CASSLLVQGNTGELFF.

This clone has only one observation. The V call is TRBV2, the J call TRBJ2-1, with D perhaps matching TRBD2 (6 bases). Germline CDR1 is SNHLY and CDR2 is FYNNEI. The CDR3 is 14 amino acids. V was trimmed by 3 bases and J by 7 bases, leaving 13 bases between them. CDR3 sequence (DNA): TGTGCCAGCAGTGATGGGCTAGCGAGGAATGAGCAGTTCTTC. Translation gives CASSDGLARNEQFF.

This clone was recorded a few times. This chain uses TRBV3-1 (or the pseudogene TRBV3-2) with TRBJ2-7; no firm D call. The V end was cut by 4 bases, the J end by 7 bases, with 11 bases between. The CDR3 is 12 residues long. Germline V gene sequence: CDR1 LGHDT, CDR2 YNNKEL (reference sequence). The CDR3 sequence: CASSPGLREQYF. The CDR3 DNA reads TGTGCCAGCAGCCCCGGTCTAAGAGAGCAGTACTTC.

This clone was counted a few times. CDR3: CASSFQVDSYEQYF. In DNA form, the CDR3 reads TGCGCCAGCAGCTTCCAGGTTGACTCCTACGAGCAGTACTTC. This rearrangement joins TRBV5-1 to TRBJ2-7; D remains unclear. The germline CDR1 and CDR2 sequences are SGHRS and YFSETQ. This CDR3 has 14 amino acids. The V and J ends lost 2 bases and 0 bases respectively, with 9 bases between them.

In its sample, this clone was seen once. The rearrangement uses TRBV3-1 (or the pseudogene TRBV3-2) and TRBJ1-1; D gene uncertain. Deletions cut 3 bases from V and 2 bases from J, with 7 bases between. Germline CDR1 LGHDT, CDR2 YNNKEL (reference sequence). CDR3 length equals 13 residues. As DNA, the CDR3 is TGTGCCAGCAGCCAGGAGGGCAACACTGAAGCTTTCTTT. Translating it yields CASSQEGNTEAFF.

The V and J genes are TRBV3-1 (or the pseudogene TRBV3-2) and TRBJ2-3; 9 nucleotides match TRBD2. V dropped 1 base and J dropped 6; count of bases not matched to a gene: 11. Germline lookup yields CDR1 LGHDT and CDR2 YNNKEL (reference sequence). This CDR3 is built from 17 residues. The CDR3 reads CASSQAWLREGIDTQYF. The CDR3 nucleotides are TGTGCCAGCAGCCAAGCCTGGTTGCGGGAGGGGATCGATACGCAGTATTTT.

The CDR3 reads CASSEVGATETQYF. CDR3 coding DNA: TGTGCCAGCAGCGAGGTAGGGGCCACAGAGACCCAGTACTTC. This chain connects TRBV3-1 (or the pseudogene TRBV3-2) to TRBJ2-5, with a possible D match to TRBD1 (5 bases). The length of the CDR3 is 14 residues. Germline V gives CDR1 LGHDT, CDR2 YNNKEL (reference sequence). The V and J ends lost 5 bases and 4 bases respectively, with 14 bases between them.

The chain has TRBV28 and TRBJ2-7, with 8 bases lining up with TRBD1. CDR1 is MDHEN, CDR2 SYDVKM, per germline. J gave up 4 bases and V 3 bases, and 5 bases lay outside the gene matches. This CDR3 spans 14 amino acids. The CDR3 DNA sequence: TGTGCCAGCAGTTTTGGGACAGGTTTTTACGAGCAGTACTTC. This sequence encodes CASSFGTGFYEQYF. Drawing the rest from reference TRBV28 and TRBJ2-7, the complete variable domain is DVKVTQSSRYLVKRTGEKVFLECVQDMDHENMFWYRQDPGLGLRLIYFSYDVKMKEKGDIPEGYSVSREKKERFSLILESASTNQTSMYLCASSFGTGFYEQYFGPGTRLTVT.

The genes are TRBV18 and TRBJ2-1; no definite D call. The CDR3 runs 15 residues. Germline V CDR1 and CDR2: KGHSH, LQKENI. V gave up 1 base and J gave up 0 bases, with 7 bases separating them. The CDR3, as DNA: TGTGCCAGCTCACCACTAAAGAGCTCCTACAATGAGCAGTTCTTC. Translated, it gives CASSPLKSSYNEQFF. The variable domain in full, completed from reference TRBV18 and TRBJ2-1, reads NAGVMQNPRHLVRRRGQEARLRCSPMKGHSHVYWYRQLPEEGLKFMVYLQKENIIDESGMPKERFSAEFPKEGPSILRIQQVVRGDSAAYFCASSPLKSSYNEQFFGPGTRLTVL.

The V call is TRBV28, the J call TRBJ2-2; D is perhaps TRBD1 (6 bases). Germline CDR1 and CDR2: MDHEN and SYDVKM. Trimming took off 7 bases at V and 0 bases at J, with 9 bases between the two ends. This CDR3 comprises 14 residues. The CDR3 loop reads CASIEGANTGELFF. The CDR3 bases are TGTGCCAGCATAGAGGGGGCGAACACCGGGGAGCTGTTTTTT.

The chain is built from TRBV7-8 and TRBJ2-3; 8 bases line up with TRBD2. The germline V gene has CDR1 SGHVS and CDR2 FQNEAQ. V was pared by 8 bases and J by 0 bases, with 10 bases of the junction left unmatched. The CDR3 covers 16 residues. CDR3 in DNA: TGTGCCAGCTTAGGGACGGGGGGGGATAGCACAGATACGCAGTATTTT. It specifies CASLGTGGDSTDTQYF. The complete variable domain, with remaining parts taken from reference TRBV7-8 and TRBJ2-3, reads GAGVSQSPRYKVAKRGQDVALRCDPISGHVSLFWYQQALGQGPEFLTYFQNEAQLDKSGLPSDRFFAERPEGSVSTLKIQRTQQEDSAVYLCASLGTGGDSTDTQYFGPGTRLTVL.

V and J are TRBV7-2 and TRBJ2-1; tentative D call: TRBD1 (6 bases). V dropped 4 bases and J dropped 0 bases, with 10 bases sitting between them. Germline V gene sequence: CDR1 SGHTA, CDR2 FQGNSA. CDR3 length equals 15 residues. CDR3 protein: CASSWGRSSYNEQFF. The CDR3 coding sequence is TGTGCCAGCAGCTGGGGGCGGAGCTCCTACAATGAGCAGTTCTTC. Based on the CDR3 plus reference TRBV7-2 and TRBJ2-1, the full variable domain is GAGVSQSPSNKVTEKGKDVELRCDPISGHTALYWYRQSLGQGLEFLIYFQGNSAPDKSGLPSDRFSAERTGGSVSTLTIQRTQQEDSAVYLCASSWGRSSYNEQFFGPGTRLTVL.

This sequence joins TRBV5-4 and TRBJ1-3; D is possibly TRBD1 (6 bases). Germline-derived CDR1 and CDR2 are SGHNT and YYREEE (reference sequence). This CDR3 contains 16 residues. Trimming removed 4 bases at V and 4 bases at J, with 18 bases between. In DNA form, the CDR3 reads TGTGCCAGCAGCAATCCTACAGGGTCGCGGGGAAACACCATATATTTT. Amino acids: CASSNPTGSRGNTIYF.

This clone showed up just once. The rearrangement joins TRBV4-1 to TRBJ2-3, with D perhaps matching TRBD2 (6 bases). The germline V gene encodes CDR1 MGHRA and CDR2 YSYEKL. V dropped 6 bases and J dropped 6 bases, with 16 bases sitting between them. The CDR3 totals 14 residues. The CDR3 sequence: CASRRSGVRDTQYF. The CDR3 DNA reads TGCGCCAGCAGAAGGTCGGGGGTAAGGGATACGCAGTATTTT.

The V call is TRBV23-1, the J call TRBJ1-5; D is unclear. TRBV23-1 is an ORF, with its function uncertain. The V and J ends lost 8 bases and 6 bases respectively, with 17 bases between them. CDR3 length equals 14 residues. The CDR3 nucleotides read TGCGCCAGCCCCTCGGCGGGTAGGCCTCAGCCCCAGCATTTT. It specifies CASPSAGRPQPQHF.

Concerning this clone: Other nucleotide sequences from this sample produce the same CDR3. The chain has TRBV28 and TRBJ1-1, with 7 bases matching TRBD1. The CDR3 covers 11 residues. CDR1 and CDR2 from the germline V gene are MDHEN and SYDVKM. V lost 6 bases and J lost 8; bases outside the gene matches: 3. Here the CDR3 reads CASSPQGEAFF. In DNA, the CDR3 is TGTGCCAGCAGCCCACAGGGGGAAGCTTTCTTT.

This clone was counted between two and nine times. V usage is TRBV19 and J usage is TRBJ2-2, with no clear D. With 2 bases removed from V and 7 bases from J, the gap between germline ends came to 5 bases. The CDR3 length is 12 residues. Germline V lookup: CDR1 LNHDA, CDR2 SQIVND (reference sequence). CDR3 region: CASSIRVGELFF. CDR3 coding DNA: TGTGCCAGTAGTATAAGAGTCGGGGAGCTGTTTTTT. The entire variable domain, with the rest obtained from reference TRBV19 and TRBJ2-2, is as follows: DGGITQSPKYLFRKEGQNVTLSCEQNLNHDAMYWYRQDPGQGLRLIYYSQIVNDFQKGDIAEGYSVSREKKESFPLTVTSAQKNPTAFYLCASSIRVGELFFGEGSRLTVL.

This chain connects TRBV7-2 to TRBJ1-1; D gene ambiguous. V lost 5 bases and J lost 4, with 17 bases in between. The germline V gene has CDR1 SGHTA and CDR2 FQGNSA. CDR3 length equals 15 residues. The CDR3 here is CASSPSIPAVTEAFF. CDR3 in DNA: TGTGCCAGCAGCCCAAGCATCCCCGCGGTCACTGAAGCTTTCTTT.

Written as DNA, the CDR3 is TGTGCCACCAGTGAAGGGGGACCGATGGCTGAAGCTTTCTTT. This encodes CATSEGGPMAEAFF. This chain connects TRBV24-1 to TRBJ1-1; TRBD1 is a possible D gene (6 bases). V shed 4 bases and J shed 6 bases, with 14 bases lying between them. Germline V lookup: CDR1 KGHDR, CDR2 SFDVKD. The CDR3 totals 14 residues.